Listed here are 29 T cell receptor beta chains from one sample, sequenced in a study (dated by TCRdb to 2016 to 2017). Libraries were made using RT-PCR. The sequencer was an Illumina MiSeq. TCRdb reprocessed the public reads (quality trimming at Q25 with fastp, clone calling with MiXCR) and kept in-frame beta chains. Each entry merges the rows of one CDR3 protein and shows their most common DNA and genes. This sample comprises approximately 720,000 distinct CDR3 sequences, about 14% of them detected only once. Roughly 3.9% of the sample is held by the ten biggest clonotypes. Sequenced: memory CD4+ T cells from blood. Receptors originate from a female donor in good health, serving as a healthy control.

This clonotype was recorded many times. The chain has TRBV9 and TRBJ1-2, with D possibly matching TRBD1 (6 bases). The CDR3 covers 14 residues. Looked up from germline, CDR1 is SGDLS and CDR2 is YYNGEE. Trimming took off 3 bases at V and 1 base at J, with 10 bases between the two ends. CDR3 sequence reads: CASSEGGSNYGYTF. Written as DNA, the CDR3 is TGTGCCAGCAGCGAGGGGGGTAGTAACTATGGCTACACCTTC.

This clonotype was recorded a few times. The CDR3, as DNA: TGCGCCAGCAGCTTGGCCGGCGGGGCCCTCTACAATGAGCAGTTCTTC. Translating it yields CASSLAGGALYNEQFF. The chain employs TRBV5-1 and TRBJ2-1; a weak D match, TRBD2 (6 bases). From germline, CDR1 is SGHRS and CDR2 YFSETQ. This CDR3 is built from 16 residues. The V end lost 0 bases, the J end lost 3 bases, and 13 bases lay between the germline ends.

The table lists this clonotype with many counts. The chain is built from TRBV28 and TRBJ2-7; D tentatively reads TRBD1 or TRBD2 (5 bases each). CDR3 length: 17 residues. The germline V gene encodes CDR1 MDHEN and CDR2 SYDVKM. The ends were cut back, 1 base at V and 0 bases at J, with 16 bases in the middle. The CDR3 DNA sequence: TGTGCCAGCAGTTTATTTTCCGGGACCGCAAGCTCCTACGAGCAGTACTTC. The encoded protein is CASSLFSGTASSYEQYF. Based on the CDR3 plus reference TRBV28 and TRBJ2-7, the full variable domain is DVKVTQSSRYLVKRTGEKVFLECVQDMDHENMFWYRQDPGLGLRLIYFSYDVKMKEKGDIPEGYSVSREKKERFSLILESASTNQTSMYLCASSLFSGTASSYEQYFGPGTRLTVT.

The CDR3 DNA reads as TGTGCCAGCAGCTCCGGGGACGGACCCTATGGCTACACCTTC. Protein: CASSSGDGPYGYTF. The rearrangement links TRBV7-2 to TRBJ1-2; possible D gene TRBD1, 5 bases. Germline lookup yields CDR1 SGHTA and CDR2 FQGNSA. Trimming removed 4 bases from V and 4 bases from J, with 13 bases in between. The length of the CDR3 is 14 residues. Filled out from reference TRBV7-2 and TRBJ1-2, the complete variable domain reads GAGVSQSPSNKVTEKGKDVELRCDPISGHTALYWYRQSLGQGLEFLIYFQGNSAPDKSGLPSDRFSAERTGGSVSTLTIQRTQQEDSAVYLCASSSGDGPYGYTFGSGTRLTVV.

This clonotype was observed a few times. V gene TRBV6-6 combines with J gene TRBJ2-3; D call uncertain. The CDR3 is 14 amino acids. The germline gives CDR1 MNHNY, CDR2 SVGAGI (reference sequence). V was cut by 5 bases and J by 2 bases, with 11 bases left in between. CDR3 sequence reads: CASSRGWTTDTQYF. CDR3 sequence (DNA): TGTGCCAGCAGTCGTGGGTGGACCACAGATACGCAGTATTTT.

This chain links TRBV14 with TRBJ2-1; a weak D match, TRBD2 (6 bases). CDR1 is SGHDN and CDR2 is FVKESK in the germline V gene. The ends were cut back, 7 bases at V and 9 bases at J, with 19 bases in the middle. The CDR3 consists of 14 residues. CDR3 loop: CASTGLGIGGEQFF. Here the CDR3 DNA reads TGTGCCAGCACCGGATTGGGGATCGGGGGTGAGCAGTTCTTC.

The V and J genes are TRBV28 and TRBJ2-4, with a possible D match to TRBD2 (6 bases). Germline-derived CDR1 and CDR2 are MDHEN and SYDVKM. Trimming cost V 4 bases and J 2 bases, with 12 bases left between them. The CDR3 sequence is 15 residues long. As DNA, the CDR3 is TGTGCCAGCAGTTCCGGGGGAAATCCCAAAAACATTCAGTACTTC. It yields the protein CASSSGGNPKNIQYF.

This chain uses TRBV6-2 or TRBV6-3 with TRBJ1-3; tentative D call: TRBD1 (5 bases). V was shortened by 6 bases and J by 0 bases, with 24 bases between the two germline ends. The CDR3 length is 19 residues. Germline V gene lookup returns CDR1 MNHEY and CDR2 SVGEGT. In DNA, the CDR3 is TGTGCCAGCAGCCCGCCCACGGGACGGCTCCCTCTCTCTGGAAACACCATATATTTT. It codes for CASSPPTGRLPLSGNTIYF.

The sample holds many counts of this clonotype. The CDR3 is CSASHGQGAGEQYF. DNA of the CDR3: TGCAGTGCTAGTCACGGACAGGGGGCCGGCGAGCAGTACTTC. V is TRBV20-1 and J is TRBJ2-7; TRBD1 matches at 11 bases. J gave up 6 bases and V 3 bases, and 7 bases lay outside the gene matches. The germline V gene has CDR1 DFQATT and CDR2 SNEGSKA (reference sequence). This CDR3 has 14 amino acids.

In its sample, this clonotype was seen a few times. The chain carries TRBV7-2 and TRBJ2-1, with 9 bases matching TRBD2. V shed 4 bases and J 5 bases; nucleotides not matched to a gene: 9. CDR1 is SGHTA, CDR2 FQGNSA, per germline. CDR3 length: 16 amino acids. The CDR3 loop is CASSSPGLAGDNEQFF. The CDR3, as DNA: TGTGCCAGCAGCTCCCCAGGATTAGCGGGGGACAATGAGCAGTTCTTC. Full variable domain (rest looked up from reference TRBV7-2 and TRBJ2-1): GAGVSQSPSNKVTEKGKDVELRCDPISGHTALYWYRQSLGQGLEFLIYFQGNSAPDKSGLPSDRFSAERTGGSVSTLTIQRTQQEDSAVYLCASSSPGLAGDNEQFFGPGTRLTVL.

Here the CDR3 DNA reads TGTGCCAGCACCCGACAGGGCATGAACACTGAAGCTTTCTTT. Protein sequence: CASTRQGMNTEAFF. J is TRBJ1-1 and V is TRBV3-1; TRBD1 matches 7 bases. In germline, CDR1 is LGHDT, CDR2 YNNKEL (reference sequence). With V trimmed by 7 bases and J by 0 bases, 5 bases remained unmatched. This CDR3 is 14 amino acids long.

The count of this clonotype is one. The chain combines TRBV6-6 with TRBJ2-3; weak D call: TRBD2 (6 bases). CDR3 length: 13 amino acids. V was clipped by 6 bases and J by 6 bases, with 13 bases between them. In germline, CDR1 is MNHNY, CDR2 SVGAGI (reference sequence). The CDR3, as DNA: TGTGCCAGCAGCCGCGGGACCGGCGATACGCAGTATTTT. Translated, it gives CASSRGTGDTQYF.

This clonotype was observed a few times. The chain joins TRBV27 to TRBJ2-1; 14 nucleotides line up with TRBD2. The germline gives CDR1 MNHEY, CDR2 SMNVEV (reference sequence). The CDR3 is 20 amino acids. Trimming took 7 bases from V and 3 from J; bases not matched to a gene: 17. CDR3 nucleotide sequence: TGTGCCAGCAAACCCGGAACCGGGACTAGCGGGAGAACTTACTACAATGAGCAGTTCTTC. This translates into CASKPGTGTSGRTYYNEQFF.

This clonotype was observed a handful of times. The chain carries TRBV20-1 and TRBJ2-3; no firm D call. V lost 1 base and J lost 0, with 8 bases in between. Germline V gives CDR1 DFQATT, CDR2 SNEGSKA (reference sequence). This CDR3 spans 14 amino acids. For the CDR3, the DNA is TGCAGTGCTAGAGCCCCCCCTAGCACAGATACGCAGTATTTT. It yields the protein CSARAPPSTDTQYF.

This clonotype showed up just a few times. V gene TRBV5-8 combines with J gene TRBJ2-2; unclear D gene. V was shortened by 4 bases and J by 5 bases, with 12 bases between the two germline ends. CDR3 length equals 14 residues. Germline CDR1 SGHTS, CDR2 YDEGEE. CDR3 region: CASSGILGTGELFF. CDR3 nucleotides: TGTGCCAGCAGCGGGATACTTGGGACCGGGGAGCTGTTTTTT.

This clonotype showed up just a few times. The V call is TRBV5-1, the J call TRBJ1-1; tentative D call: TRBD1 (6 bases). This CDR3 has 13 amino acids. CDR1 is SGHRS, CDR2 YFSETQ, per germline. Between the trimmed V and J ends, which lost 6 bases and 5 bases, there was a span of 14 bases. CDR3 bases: TGCGCCAGCACTACGTTAACAGGGACTGAAGCTTTCTTT. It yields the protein CASTTLTGTEAFF.

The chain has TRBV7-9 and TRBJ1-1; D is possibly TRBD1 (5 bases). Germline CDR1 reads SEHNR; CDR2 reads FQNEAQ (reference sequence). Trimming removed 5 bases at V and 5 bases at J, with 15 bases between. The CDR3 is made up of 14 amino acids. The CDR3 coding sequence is TGTGCCAGCAGCCTAGAAGGGACGGCGACTGAAGCTTTCTTT. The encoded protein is CASSLEGTATEAFF.

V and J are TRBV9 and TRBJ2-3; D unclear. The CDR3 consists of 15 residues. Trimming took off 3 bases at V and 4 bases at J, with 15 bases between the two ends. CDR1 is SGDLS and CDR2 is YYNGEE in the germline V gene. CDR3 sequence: CASSEDLAEADTQYF. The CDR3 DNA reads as TGTGCCAGCAGCGAGGACCTTGCCGAAGCAGATACGCAGTATTTT.

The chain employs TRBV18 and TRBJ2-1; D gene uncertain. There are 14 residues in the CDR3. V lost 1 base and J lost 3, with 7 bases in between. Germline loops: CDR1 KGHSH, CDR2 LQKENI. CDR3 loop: CASSPLRFYNEQFF. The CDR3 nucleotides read TGTGCCAGCTCACCACTCAGGTTCTACAATGAGCAGTTCTTC.

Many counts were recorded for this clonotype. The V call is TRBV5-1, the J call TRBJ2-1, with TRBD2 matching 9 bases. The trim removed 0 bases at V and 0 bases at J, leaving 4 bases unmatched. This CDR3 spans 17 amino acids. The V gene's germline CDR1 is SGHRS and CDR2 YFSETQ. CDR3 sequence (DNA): TGCGCCAGCAGCTTGGCGACTAGCGGTAGCTCCTACAATGAGCAGTTCTTC. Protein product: CASSLATSGSSYNEQFF.

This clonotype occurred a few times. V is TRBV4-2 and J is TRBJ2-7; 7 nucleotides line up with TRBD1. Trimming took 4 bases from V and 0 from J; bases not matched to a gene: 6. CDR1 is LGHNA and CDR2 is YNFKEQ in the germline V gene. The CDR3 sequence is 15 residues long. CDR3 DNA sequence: TGTGCCAGCAGCCCAAGTGGACAGGCCTCCTACGAGCAGTACTTC. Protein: CASSPSGQASYEQYF.

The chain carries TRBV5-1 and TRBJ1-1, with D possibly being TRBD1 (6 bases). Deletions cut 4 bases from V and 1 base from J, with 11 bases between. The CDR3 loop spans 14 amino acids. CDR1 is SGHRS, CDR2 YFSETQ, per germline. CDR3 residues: CASSIGQSNTEAFF. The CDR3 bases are TGCGCCAGCAGCATCGGACAGTCGAACACTGAAGCTTTCTTT.

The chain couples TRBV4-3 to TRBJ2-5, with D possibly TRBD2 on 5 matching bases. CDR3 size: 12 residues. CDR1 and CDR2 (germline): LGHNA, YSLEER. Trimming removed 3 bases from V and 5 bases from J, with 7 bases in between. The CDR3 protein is CASSQRVETQYF. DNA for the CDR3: TGCGCCAGCAGCCAGAGGGTGGAGACCCAGTACTTC.

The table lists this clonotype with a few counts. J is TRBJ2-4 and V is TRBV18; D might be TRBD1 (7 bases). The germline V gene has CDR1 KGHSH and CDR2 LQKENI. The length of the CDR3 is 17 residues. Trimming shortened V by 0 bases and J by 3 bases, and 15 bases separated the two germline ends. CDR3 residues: CASSPPGGGEGKNIQYF. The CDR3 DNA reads TGTGCCAGCTCACCACCAGGAGGGGGCGAAGGCAAAAACATTCAGTACTTC.

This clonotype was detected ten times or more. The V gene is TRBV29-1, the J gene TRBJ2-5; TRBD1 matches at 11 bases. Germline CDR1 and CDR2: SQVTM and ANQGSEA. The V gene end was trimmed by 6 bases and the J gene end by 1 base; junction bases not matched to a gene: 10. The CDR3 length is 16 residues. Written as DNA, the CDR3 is TGCAGCGTCCGGGACAGGGGGGACCAAATCCAAGAGACCCAGTACTTC. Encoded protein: CSVRDRGDQIQETQYF. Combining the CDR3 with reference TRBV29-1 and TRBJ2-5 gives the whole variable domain SAVISQKPSRDICQRGTSLTIQCQVDSQVTMMFWYRQQPGQSLTLIATANQGSEATYESGFVIDKFPISRPNLTFSTLTVSNMSPEDSSIYLCSVRDRGDQIQETQYFGPGTRLLVL.

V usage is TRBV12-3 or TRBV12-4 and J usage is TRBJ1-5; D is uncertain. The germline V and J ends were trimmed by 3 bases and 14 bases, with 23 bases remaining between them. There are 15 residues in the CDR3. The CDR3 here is CASSLSTPRDSPKHF. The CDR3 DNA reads TGTGCCAGCAGTTTGAGTACCCCCCGTGATTCCCCCAAGCATTTT.

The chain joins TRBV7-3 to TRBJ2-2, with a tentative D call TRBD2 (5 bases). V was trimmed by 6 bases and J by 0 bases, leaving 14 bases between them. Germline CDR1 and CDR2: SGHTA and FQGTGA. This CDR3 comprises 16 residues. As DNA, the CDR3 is TGTGCCAGCAGACCGGTCCGGGAACCGAACACCGGGGAGCTGTTTTTT. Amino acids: CASRPVREPNTGELFF.

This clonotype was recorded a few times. The CDR3: CASSLAGTGGQNEQFF. CDR3 in DNA: TGCGCCAGCAGCTTGGCCGGAACAGGGGGCCAAAATGAGCAGTTCTTC. The V gene is TRBV5-1, the J gene TRBJ2-1; 9 bases align to TRBD1. Germline trimming cut 0 bases from V and 7 bases from J; bases unmatched to any gene: 8. This CDR3 region has 16 residues. Germline V gene lookup returns CDR1 SGHRS and CDR2 YFSETQ.

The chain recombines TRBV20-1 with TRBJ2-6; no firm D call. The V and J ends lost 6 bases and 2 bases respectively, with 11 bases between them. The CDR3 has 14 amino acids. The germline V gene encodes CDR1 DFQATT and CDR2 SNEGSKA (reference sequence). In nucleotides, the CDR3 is TGCAGTGCGAGCTGGCAGACTGGGGCCAACGTCCTGACTTTC. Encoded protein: CSASWQTGANVLTF.